One and the same sample provided the 18 T cell receptor beta chains below, sequenced in a study of cytomegalovirus exposure and HLA in healthy donors. The data were produced by immunoSEQ multiplex PCR, yet TCRdb's version contains in-frame clones alone and is incomplete. The sample shows about 100,000 clones, just under 95% of them seen only once. The sample comprised PBMCs. The receptors originated from a woman aged 18-30 years in good health and CMV-seronegative.

This rearrangement joins TRBV27 to TRBJ1-4; no firm D call. This CDR3 has 17 residues. V gave up 0 bases and J gave up 0 bases, with 11 bases separating them. From germline, CDR1 is MNHEY and CDR2 SMNVEV (reference sequence). The CDR3 DNA reads as TGTGCCAGCAGTTTATCGCTAGGTTACGCAACTAATGAAAAACTGTTTTTT. Its protein is CASSLSLGYATNEKLFF.

This chain joins TRBV5-4 and TRBJ2-7; 8 positions agree with TRBD2. V lost 0 bases to trimming and J lost 0 bases; unmatched junction nucleotides: 2. CDR3 length equals 15 residues. CDR1 SGHNT and CDR2 YYREEE come from the germline V gene (reference sequence). CDR3 DNA sequence: TGTGCCAGCAGCTTGGCGGGAGGGTCCTCCTACGAGCAGTACTTC. Translated, it gives CASSLAGGSSYEQYF.

The chain links TRBV7-9 to TRBJ2-5; the match to TRBD1 covers 7 bases. The CDR3 length is 16 residues. The ends lost 7 bases at V and 3 bases at J; junction bases unmatched: 14. Germline-derived CDR1 and CDR2 are SEHNR and FQNEAQ (reference sequence). CDR3 region: CASTAKQGTLKETQYF. In DNA form, the CDR3 reads TGTGCCAGCACCGCGAAACAGGGGACCTTAAAAGAGACCCAGTACTTC. Looking up the rest from reference TRBV7-9 and TRBJ2-5 gives the full variable domain: DTGVSQNPRHKITKRGQNVTFRCDPISEHNRLYWYRQTLGQGPEFLTYFQNEAQLEKSRLLSDRFSAERPKGSFSTLEIQRTEQGDSAMYLCASTAKQGTLKETQYFGPGTRLLVL.

The chain joins TRBV10-3 to TRBJ1-1; the D is unclear. Trimming took off 3 bases at V and 6 bases at J, with 11 bases between the two ends. This CDR3 spans 13 amino acids. The V gene's germline CDR1 is ENHRY and CDR2 SYGVKD. This CDR3 reads CAISDSGSAEAFF. CDR3 nucleotides: TGTGCCATCAGTGATTCAGGTTCTGCTGAAGCTTTCTTT.

The rearrangement links TRBV9 to TRBJ2-5; 14 bases are shared with TRBD2. The CDR3 spans 17 residues. Germline-derived CDR1 and CDR2 are SGDLS and YYNGEE. With V trimmed by 4 bases and J by 3 bases, 8 bases remained unmatched. CDR3 in DNA: TGTGCCAGCAGCCAGGGACTAGCGGGGGACTCCGAAGAGACCCAGTACTTC. Its translation: CASSQGLAGDSEETQYF.

The rearrangement joins TRBV9 to TRBJ2-3; D might be TRBD1 (6 bases). There are 12 residues in the CDR3. Trimming shortened V by 4 bases and J by 6 bases, and 9 bases separated the two germline ends. CDR1 and CDR2 from the germline V gene are SGDLS and YYNGEE. The CDR3 region is CASSQTGDTQYF. DNA of the CDR3: TGTGCCAGCAGCCAAACAGGGGATACGCAGTATTTT.

This rearrangement joins TRBV6-1 to TRBJ2-7; TRBD2 matches at 11 bases. V gave up 4 bases and J gave up 3 bases; unmatched junction bases: 5. The length of the CDR3 is 15 residues. Germline V CDR1 and CDR2: MNHNS, SASEGT. CDR3 protein: CASSVAGGGIYEQYF. The CDR3 DNA reads as TGTGCCAGCAGTGTAGCGGGGGGGGGCATCTACGAGCAGTACTTC.

The chain couples TRBV2 to TRBJ1-5, with 7 bases fitting TRBD1. The CDR3 has 14 amino acids. The germline CDR1 and CDR2 sequences are SNHLY and FYNNEI. The junction had 4 bases not matched to a gene; V was cut back by 6 bases and J by 2 bases. CDR3 protein: CASREGTGNQPQHF. The CDR3 DNA sequence: TGTGCCAGCAGGGAGGGGACAGGCAATCAGCCCCAGCATTTT. Based on the CDR3 plus reference TRBV2 and TRBJ1-5, the full variable domain is EPEVTQTPSHQVTQMGQEVILRCVPISNHLYFYWYRQILGQKVEFLVSFYNNEISEKSEIFDDQFSVERPDGSNFTLKIRSTKLEDSAMYFCASREGTGNQPQHFGDGTRLSIL.

The rearrangement uses TRBV7-9 and TRBJ1-3; D is undetermined. Germline loops: CDR1 SEHNR, CDR2 FQNEAQ (reference sequence). V lost 1 base and J 0 bases, leaving 7 bases between the germline ends. CDR3 length: 15 amino acids. CDR3 in amino acids: CASSLEAFSGNTIYF. CDR3 coding DNA: TGTGCCAGCAGCTTAGAAGCCTTCTCTGGAAACACCATATATTTT.

This clone was seen once. This chain uses TRBV5-4 with TRBJ1-1, with D unclear. With 4 bases removed from V and 0 bases from J, the gap between germline ends came to 13 bases. Germline V gives CDR1 SGHNT, CDR2 YYREEE (reference sequence). This CDR3 is built from 15 residues. CDR3 nucleotides: TGTGCCAGCAGCCCACTTCGGGATATGAACACTGAAGCTTTCTTT. Residues: CASSPLRDMNTEAFF.

This chain uses TRBV27 with TRBJ1-3; 11 bases map to TRBD1. CDR1 MNHEY and CDR2 SMNVEV come from the germline V gene (reference sequence). The CDR3 is 17 amino acids. After removal of 5 bases from V and 3 bases from J, the junction contained 9 bases not matched to a gene. CDR3 nucleotide sequence: TGTGCCAGCAGTCAGGGGGCCGGGACAGGGGGTGGAAACACCATATATTTT. It specifies CASSQGAGTGGGNTIYF.

V gene TRBV7-6 combines with J gene TRBJ1-1, with D possibly being TRBD1 (6 bases). The V end lost 4 bases, the J end lost 1 base, and 10 bases lay between the germline ends. CDR3 length equals 14 residues. Germline CDR1 reads SGHVS; CDR2 reads FNYEAQ. The CDR3 nucleotides read TGTGCCAGCAGCTCGGGACATTCGAACACTGAAGCTTTCTTT. Protein sequence: CASSSGHSNTEAFF.

The chain uses TRBV5-1 and TRBJ2-5, with a possible D match to TRBD2 (6 bases). With 3 bases removed from V and 3 bases from J, the gap between germline ends came to 12 bases. This CDR3 has 14 amino acids. Germline CDR1 SGHRS, CDR2 YFSETQ. This chain's CDR3 is CASSWGTGEETQYF. CDR3 nucleotides: TGCGCCAGCAGCTGGGGAACGGGGGAAGAGACCCAGTACTTC.

V is TRBV2 and J is TRBJ1-2, with 8 bases fitting TRBD1. V lost 1 base and J lost 6; bases outside the gene matches: 4. This CDR3 is 14 amino acids long. Germline values: CDR1 SNHLY, CDR2 FYNNEI. CDR3 DNA: TGTGCCAGCAGTGAAGACAGGGGGAGGGATGGCTACACCTTC. It is translated as CASSEDRGRDGYTF.

This sequence joins TRBV9 and TRBJ2-1, with TRBD2 matching over 7 bases. This CDR3 spans 15 amino acids. V gave up 3 bases and J gave up 5 bases; unmatched junction bases: 8. Germline CDR1 is SGDLS and CDR2 is YYNGEE. CDR3 bases: TGTGCCAGCAGCGGTCGAGCGGGATTTAACAATGAGCAGTTCTTC. Residues: CASSGRAGFNNEQFF.

The chain joins TRBV23-1 to TRBJ2-7; TRBD1 agrees at 7 bases. TRBV23-1 is classed as an ORF, of uncertain function. J gave up 1 base and V 5 bases, and 2 bases lay outside the gene matches. CDR3 size: 13 residues. The CDR3 loop is CASSMTGSYEQYF. The CDR3 DNA follows: TGCGCCAGCAGTATGACAGGGTCCTACGAGCAGTACTTC.

J is TRBJ2-3 and V is TRBV30, with 13 nucleotides matching TRBD2. Germline-derived CDR1 and CDR2 are GTSNPN and SVGIG (reference sequence). This CDR3 is 17 amino acids long. V trimming: 1 base; J trimming: 5 bases; junction bases outside the gene matches: 9. CDR3 in DNA: TGTGCCTGGAGTGCCCGTCGGACTAGCGGGAGTTTAGATACGCAGTATTTT. Its protein is CAWSARRTSGSLDTQYF.

This rearrangement joins TRBV27 to TRBJ2-2, with D perhaps TRBD1 (5 bases). The germline V gene encodes CDR1 MNHEY and CDR2 SMNVEV (reference sequence). The ends were cut back, 2 bases at V and 1 base at J, with 8 bases in the middle. This CDR3 is built from 15 residues. The CDR3 nucleotides are TGTGCCAGCAGTTTAGGGGCCGGGAACACCGGGGAGCTGTTTTTT. Residues: CASSLGAGNTGELFF.